The 18 T cell receptor beta chains in this list originate from one sample, sequenced in a study of technical replicates of blood from several donors. Profiling relied on immunoSEQ multiplex PCR, and the TCRdb table lists in-frame clones only, not all of them. The sample lists about 75,000 clones, roughly nine tenths occurring once. The sequenced sample consisted of PBMCs. The receptors here all came from a human donor in good health. Some clones in this sample may be carry-over from other donors' samples.

This chain uses TRBV7-2 with TRBJ2-7; tentative D call: TRBD2 (5 bases). V dropped 2 bases and J dropped 4 bases, with 9 bases sitting between them. The CDR3 contains 13 residues. In germline, CDR1 is SGHTA, CDR2 FQGNSA. The CDR3 here is CASSLFGSYEQYF. The CDR3 bases are TGTGCCAGCAGCTTATTTGGGAGTTACGAGCAGTACTTC.

The chain has TRBV2 and TRBJ2-5; D is perhaps TRBD1 (6 bases). V gave up 7 bases and J gave up 5 bases, with 17 bases separating them. The CDR3 is 14 amino acids. In germline, CDR1 is SNHLY, CDR2 FYNNEI. The CDR3 sequence is CASTRRDISETQYF. CDR3 coding DNA: TGTGCCAGCACCCGAAGGGACATAAGCGAGACCCAGTACTTC.

Only a few counts were recorded for this clone. The chain uses TRBV5-1 and TRBJ2-2; 12 bases line up with TRBD2. The V segment lost 2 bases and the J segment 4 bases; nucleotides outside the gene matches: 6. CDR1 and CDR2 (germline): SGHRS, YFSETQ. The CDR3 totals 17 residues. CDR3 amino acids: CASSFGLAGGATGELFF. CDR3 sequence (DNA): TGCGCCAGCAGCTTCGGGCTAGCGGGAGGGGCCACCGGGGAGCTGTTTTTT.

V and J are TRBV18 and TRBJ1-1; D perhaps matches TRBD1 (6 bases). This CDR3 has 16 residues. The germline CDR1 and CDR2 sequences are KGHSH and LQKENI. Trimming stripped 3 bases from V and 8 bases from J, with 22 bases between. The CDR3 sequence: CASSPGSWGPDSEAFF. Here the CDR3 DNA reads TGTGCCAGCTCACCTGGATCTTGGGGGCCCGACTCGGAAGCTTTCTTT. Complete variable domain (other parts from reference TRBV18 and TRBJ1-1): NAGVMQNPRHLVRRRGQEARLRCSPMKGHSHVYWYRQLPEEGLKFMVYLQKENIIDESGMPKERFSAEFPKEGPSILRIQQVVRGDSAAYFCASSPGSWGPDSEAFFGQGTRLTVV.

The chain carries TRBV5-1 and TRBJ2-2, with 7 positions matching TRBD1. Germline values: CDR1 SGHRS, CDR2 YFSETQ. Losses at the gene ends were 0 bases for V and 6 bases for J; bases not matched to a gene: 2. The CDR3 sequence is 14 residues long. CDR3 in DNA: TGCGCCAGCAGCTTGGAACAGGGGCCCGGGGAGCTGTTTTTT. Encoded protein: CASSLEQGPGELFF.

The V call is TRBV7-8, the J call TRBJ2-1, with 9 positions matching TRBD2. The CDR3 totals 17 residues. Germline values: CDR1 SGHVS, CDR2 FQNEAQ. The junction had 12 bases not matched to a gene; V was cut back by 5 bases and J by 4 bases. The CDR3 protein is CASSTPAAGGSYNEQFF. The CDR3 DNA is TGTGCCAGCAGCACCCCGGCGGCGGGAGGGTCATACAATGAGCAGTTCTTC.

The chain recombines TRBV5-1 with TRBJ2-7; the match to TRBD1 covers 8 bases. CDR3 length: 15 residues. Germline CDR1 and CDR2: SGHRS and YFSETQ. V shed 4 bases, J shed 0 bases, and the junction held 6 bases outside the gene matches. Here the CDR3 reads CASSHRDRLSYEQYF. In nucleotides, the CDR3 is TGCGCCAGCAGCCACCGGGACAGGCTCTCCTACGAGCAGTACTTC.

In this sample, this clone turned up once. The CDR3 DNA reads as TGTGCCAGCAGTGACAGATGGGGCCGGCGGCCTGGCTACACCTTC. It is translated as CASSDRWGRRPGYTF. The rearrangement links TRBV6-1 to TRBJ1-2, with D perhaps TRBD1 (5 bases). The CDR3 is 15 amino acids. The germline V and J ends were trimmed by 3 bases and 7 bases, with 18 bases remaining between them. Germline-derived CDR1 and CDR2 are MNHNS and SASEGT.

This chain uses TRBV15 with TRBJ1-4, with D possibly matching TRBD1 (6 bases). Trimming stripped 4 bases from V and 8 bases from J, with 20 bases between. CDR1 is LNHNV and CDR2 is YYDKDF in the germline V gene (reference sequence). The CDR3 covers 16 residues. The CDR3 reads CATSTTIGQGSEKLFF. Here the CDR3 DNA reads TGTGCCACCAGCACTACCATCGGGCAGGGGAGCGAAAAACTGTTTTTT.

The rearrangement uses TRBV10-3 and TRBJ1-4; 7 bases fit TRBD1. Unmatched junction bases numbered 7, after V lost 10 bases and J lost 5 bases. Germline V gene data show CDR1 as ENHRY and CDR2 as SYGVKD. The CDR3 is 13 amino acids. The CDR3 DNA follows: TGTGCCACCACAGGGGTCCCAAATGAAAAACTGTTTTTT. Protein product: CATTGVPNEKLFF.

The V and J genes are TRBV10-2 and TRBJ1-2, with D unclear. V shed 5 bases and J shed 2 bases, with 15 bases lying between them. Germline V gives CDR1 WSHSY, CDR2 SAAADI. This CDR3 is 15 amino acids long. Here the CDR3 reads CASSLAGPLNYGYTF. In DNA, the CDR3 is TGCGCCAGCAGTTTGGCAGGCCCACTGAACTATGGCTACACCTTC.

The chain employs TRBV5-4 and TRBJ2-6, with TRBD1 as a possible D gene (5 bases). In germline, CDR1 is SGHNT, CDR2 YYREEE (reference sequence). This CDR3 region has 15 residues. V was pared by 1 base and J by 2 bases, with 7 bases between. Written as DNA, the CDR3 is TGTGCCAGCAGCTTGCCAGGGACTGGGGCCAACGTCCTGACTTTC. This codes for CASSLPGTGANVLTF.

This clone has just a few counts. This sequence joins TRBV7-9 and TRBJ2-3; TRBD2 aligns across 7 bases. The CDR3 is made up of 14 amino acids. The ends lost 5 bases at V and 6 bases at J; junction bases unmatched: 8. Germline CDR1 and CDR2: SEHNR and FQNEAQ (reference sequence). The CDR3 loop is CASSPSWGGDTQYF. The CDR3 region has the DNA TGTGCCAGCAGCCCTTCATGGGGAGGGGATACGCAGTATTTT.

This sequence joins TRBV9 and TRBJ1-2, with a tentative D call TRBD1 (5 bases). The CDR3 length is 15 residues. With 4 bases removed from V and 6 bases from J, the gap between germline ends came to 19 bases. Germline loops: CDR1 SGDLS, CDR2 YYNGEE. The CDR3 DNA reads as TGTGCCAGCAGCAGTAACTCGGGGGGTGATAATGGCTACACCTTC. Amino acid sequence: CASSSNSGGDNGYTF.

The CDR3 DNA reads TGCGCCAGCAGCCAGGGGGGGTCGGAGCAGTTCTTC. Its protein is CASSQGGSEQFF. J is TRBJ2-1 and V is TRBV4-1; 7 positions match TRBD2. This CDR3 spans 12 amino acids. Trimming removed 3 bases from V and 10 bases from J; junction bases left unmatched: 3. Germline CDR1 is MGHRA and CDR2 is YSYEKL.

The gene calls are TRBV7-6 and TRBJ1-6; 7 bases are a match to TRBD1. The CDR3 contains 17 residues. Germline V gene sequence: CDR1 SGHVS, CDR2 FNYEAQ. The V segment lost 5 bases and the J segment 8 bases; nucleotides outside the gene matches: 15. This CDR3 reads CASSPAGQRLSDSPLHF. The DNA for the CDR3 is TGTGCCAGCAGCCCGGCGGGACAGCGCCTTTCGGATTCACCCCTCCACTTT.

J is TRBJ2-7 and V is TRBV4-2, with TRBD1 matching over 8 bases. Germline V gene sequence: CDR1 LGHNA, CDR2 YNFKEQ. This CDR3 contains 15 residues. Trimming cost V 1 base and J 6 bases; bases outside gene matches: 8. The CDR3 loop is CASSQGWQGAGEQYF. CDR3 coding DNA: TGTGCCAGCAGCCAAGGCTGGCAGGGGGCCGGCGAGCAGTACTTC.

The J gene is TRBJ2-7, the V gene TRBV5-1; 7 nucleotides match TRBD2. The CDR3 contains 14 residues. The germline CDR1 and CDR2 sequences are SGHRS and YFSETQ. V dropped 2 bases and J dropped 2; count of bases not matched to a gene: 4. The DNA of the CDR3 is TGCGCCAGCAGCTTACCTAGCGGACCCTACGAGCAGTACTTC. Amino acids: CASSLPSGPYEQYF.